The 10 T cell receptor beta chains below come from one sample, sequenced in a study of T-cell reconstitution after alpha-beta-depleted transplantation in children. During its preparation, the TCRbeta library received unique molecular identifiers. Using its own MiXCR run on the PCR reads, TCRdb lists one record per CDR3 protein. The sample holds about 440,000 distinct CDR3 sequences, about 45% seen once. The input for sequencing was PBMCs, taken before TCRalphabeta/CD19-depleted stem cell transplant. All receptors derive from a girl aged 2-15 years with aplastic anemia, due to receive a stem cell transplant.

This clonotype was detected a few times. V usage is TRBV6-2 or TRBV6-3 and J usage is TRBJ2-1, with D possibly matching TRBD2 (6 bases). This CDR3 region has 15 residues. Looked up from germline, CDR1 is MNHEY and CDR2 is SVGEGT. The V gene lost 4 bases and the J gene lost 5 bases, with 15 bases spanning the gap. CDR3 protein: CASSSSTSFHNEQFF. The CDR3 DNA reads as TGTGCCAGCAGTTCGAGTACTAGCTTCCACAATGAGCAGTTCTTC.

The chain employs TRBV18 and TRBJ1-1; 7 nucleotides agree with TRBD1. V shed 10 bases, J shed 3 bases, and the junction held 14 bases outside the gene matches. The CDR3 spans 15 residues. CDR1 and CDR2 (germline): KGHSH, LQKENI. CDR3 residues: CAISRLSGTDTEAFF. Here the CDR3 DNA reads TGTGCCATTTCCCGCCTCAGCGGGACAGACACTGAAGCTTTCTTT. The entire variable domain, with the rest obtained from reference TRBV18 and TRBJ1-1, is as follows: NAGVMQNPRHLVRRRGQEARLRCSPMKGHSHVYWYRQLPEEGLKFMVYLQKENIIDESGMPKERFSAEFPKEGPSILRIQQVVRGDSAAYFCAISRLSGTDTEAFFGQGTRLTVV.

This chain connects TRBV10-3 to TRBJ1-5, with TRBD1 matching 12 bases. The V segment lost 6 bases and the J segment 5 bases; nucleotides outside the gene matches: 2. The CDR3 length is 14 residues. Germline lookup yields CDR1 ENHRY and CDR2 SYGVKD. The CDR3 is CAISGTGGDQPQHF. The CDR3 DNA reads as TGTGCCATCAGCGGGACAGGGGGCGATCAGCCCCAGCATTTT.

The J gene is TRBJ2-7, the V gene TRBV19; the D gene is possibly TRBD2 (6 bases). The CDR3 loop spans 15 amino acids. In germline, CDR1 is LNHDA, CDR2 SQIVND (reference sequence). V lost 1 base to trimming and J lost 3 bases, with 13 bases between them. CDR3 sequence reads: CASSIAGGEYYEQYF. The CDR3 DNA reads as TGTGCCAGTAGTATAGCCGGGGGTGAGTACTACGAGCAGTACTTC.

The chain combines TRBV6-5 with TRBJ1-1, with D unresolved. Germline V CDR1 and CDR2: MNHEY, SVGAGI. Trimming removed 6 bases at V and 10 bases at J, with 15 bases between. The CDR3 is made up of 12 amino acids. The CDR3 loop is CASSPLQGGAFF. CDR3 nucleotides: TGTGCCAGCAGCCCCCTCCAAGGCGGAGCTTTCTTT.

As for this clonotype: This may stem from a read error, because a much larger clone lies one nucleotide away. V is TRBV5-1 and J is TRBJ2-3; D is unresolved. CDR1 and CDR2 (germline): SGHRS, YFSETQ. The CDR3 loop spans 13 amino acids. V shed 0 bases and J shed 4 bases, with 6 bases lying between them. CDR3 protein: CASSLGVADTQYF. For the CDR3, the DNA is TGCGCCAGCAGCTTGGGGGTCGCAGATACGCAGTATTTT.

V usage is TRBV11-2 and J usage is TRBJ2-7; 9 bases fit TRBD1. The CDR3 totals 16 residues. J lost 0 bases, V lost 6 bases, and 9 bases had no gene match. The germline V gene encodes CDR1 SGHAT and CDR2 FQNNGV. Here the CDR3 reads CASSRTGAGSSYEQYF. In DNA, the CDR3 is TGTGCCAGCAGTCGGACAGGGGCCGGGAGCTCCTACGAGCAGTACTTC.

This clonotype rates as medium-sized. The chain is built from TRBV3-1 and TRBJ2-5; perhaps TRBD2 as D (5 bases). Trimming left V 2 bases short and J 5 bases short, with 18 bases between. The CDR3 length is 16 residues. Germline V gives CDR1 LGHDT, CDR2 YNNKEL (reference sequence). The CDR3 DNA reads TGTGCCAGCAGCCAACAGTGGGCACCCACGGGGGAGACCCAGTACTTC. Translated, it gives CASSQQWAPTGETQYF.

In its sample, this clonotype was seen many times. The chain's CDR3 is CASSQGIRGLYGYTF. The CDR3 region has the DNA TGCGCCAGCAGCCAAGGGATAAGGGGCCTCTATGGCTACACCTTC. The chain has TRBV4-1 and TRBJ1-2, with a possible D match to TRBD1 (5 bases). Germline lookup yields CDR1 MGHRA and CDR2 YSYEKL. CDR3 length equals 15 residues. V was cut by 1 base and J by 4 bases, with 13 bases left in between.

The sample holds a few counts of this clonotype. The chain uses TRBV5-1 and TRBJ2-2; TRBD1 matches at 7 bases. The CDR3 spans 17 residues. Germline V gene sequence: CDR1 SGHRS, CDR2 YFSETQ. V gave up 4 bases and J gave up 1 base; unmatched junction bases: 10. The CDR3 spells CASSDNGQALNTGELFF. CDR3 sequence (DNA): TGCGCCAGCAGCGATAATGGACAGGCCCTGAACACCGGGGAGCTGTTTTTT.